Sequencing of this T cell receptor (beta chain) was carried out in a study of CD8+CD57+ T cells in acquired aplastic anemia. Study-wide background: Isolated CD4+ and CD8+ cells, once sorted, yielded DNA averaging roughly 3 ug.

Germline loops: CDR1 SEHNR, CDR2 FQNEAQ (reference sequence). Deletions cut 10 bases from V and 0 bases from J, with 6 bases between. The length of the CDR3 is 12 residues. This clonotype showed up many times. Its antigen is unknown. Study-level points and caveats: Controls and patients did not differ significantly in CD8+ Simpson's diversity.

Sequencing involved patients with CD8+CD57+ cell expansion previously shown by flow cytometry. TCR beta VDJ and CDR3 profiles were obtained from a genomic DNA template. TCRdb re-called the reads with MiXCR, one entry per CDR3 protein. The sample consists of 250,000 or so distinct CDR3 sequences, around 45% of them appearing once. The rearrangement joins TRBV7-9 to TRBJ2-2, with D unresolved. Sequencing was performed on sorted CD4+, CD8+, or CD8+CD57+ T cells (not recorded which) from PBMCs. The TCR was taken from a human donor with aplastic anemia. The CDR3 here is CATETNTGELFF. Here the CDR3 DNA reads TGTGCCACGGAGACGAACACCGGGGAGCTGTTTTTT.